The 15 T cell receptor beta chains below come from one sample, sequenced in a study of blood T cell repertoires in COVID-19. Sequencing was performed with immunoSEQ multiplex PCR; in TCRdb, only in-frame clones are kept and a portion is missing. This sample has about 350,000 clones, with 87% found just once. Sequenced sample: peripheral blood. These receptors were taken from a man younger than 40 with COVID-19, enrolled during active disease.

The chain combines TRBV21-1 with TRBJ2-6; the table's D gene call, TRBD1, was not cross checked with the DNA. TRBV21-1 constitutes a pseudogene. This CDR3 region has 20 residues. CDR3 DNA: TGTGCCAGCAGCAAAGGCAGCCAGGGCCAGGCTTTCTCTGGGGCCAACGTCCTGACTTTC. It translates to CASSKGSQGQAFSGANVLTF.

This clone showed up many times. This specimen includes other DNA sequences encoding the same CDR3. This chain connects TRBV19 to TRBJ2-1; 7 nucleotides match TRBD2. V trimming: 1 base; J trimming: 4 bases; junction bases outside the gene matches: 4. The CDR3 runs to 15 residues. CDR1 is LNHDA, CDR2 SQIVND, per germline (reference sequence). The CDR3 loop is CASSIGLAEYNEQFF. In nucleotides, the CDR3 is TGTGCCAGTAGTATAGGTCTAGCGGAATACAATGAGCAGTTCTTC. Drawing the rest from reference TRBV19 and TRBJ2-1, the complete variable domain is DGGITQSPKYLFRKEGQNVTLSCEQNLNHDAMYWYRQDPGQGLRLIYYSQIVNDFQKGDIAEGYSVSREKKESFPLTVTSAQKNPTAFYLCASSIGLAEYNEQFFGPGTRLTVL.

The V call is TRBV12-3 or TRBV12-4, the J call TRBJ1-1; D unresolved. V lost 3 bases and J 6 bases, leaving 8 bases between the germline ends. There are 12 residues in the CDR3. The CDR3 sequence: CASSFARAEAFF. As DNA, the CDR3 is TGTGCCAGCAGTTTCGCGAGAGCTGAAGCTTTCTTT.

This clone has just a few counts. The V call is TRBV5-1, the J call TRBJ1-2, with TRBD1 as a possible D gene (5 bases). Germline CDR1 SGHRS, CDR2 YFSETQ. This CDR3 is 13 amino acids long. The V and J ends lost 5 bases and 6 bases respectively, with 14 bases between them. The CDR3 reads CASRQTGYDGYTF. The CDR3 DNA is TGCGCCAGCAGGCAAACAGGTTATGATGGCTACACCTTC.

The chain employs TRBV7-2 and TRBJ2-6; D is possibly TRBD2 (6 bases). The CDR3 consists of 15 residues. With 5 bases removed from V and 9 bases from J, the gap between germline ends came to 17 bases. Germline CDR1 is SGHTA and CDR2 is FQGNSA. CDR3 nucleotides: TGTGCCAGCAGCAGCTACGGCGGGGTGCTCAACGTCCTGACTTTC. Translation gives CASSSYGGVLNVLTF.

This clone was recorded once. The chain links TRBV28 to TRBJ2-7; D unresolved. The V end was cut by 8 bases, the J end by 3 bases, with 17 bases between. CDR3 length: 14 residues. The germline CDR1 and CDR2 sequences are MDHEN and SYDVKM. For the CDR3, the DNA is TGTGCCAGCCGTTCGTATGGGCAAGTCTACGAGCAGTACTTC. It translates to CASRSYGQVYEQYF.

The V and J genes are TRBV7-9 and TRBJ2-2; 8 nucleotides match TRBD1. Germline loops: CDR1 SEHNR, CDR2 FQNEAQ (reference sequence). The CDR3 runs 16 residues. Unmatched junction bases numbered 1, after V lost 1 base and J lost 0 bases. The CDR3 nucleotides read TGTGCCAGCAGCTTAGGGACAGGGCCGAACACCGGGGAGCTGTTTTTT. It yields the protein CASSLGTGPNTGELFF.

The V gene is TRBV19, the J gene TRBJ2-1, with unresolved D. V was pared by 3 bases and J by 2 bases, with 14 bases between. Germline V gene sequence: CDR1 LNHDA, CDR2 SQIVND (reference sequence). The CDR3 covers 16 residues. CDR3 nucleotides: TGTGCCAGTAGTATTAGGTCCAGCAGGCCCTACAATGAGCAGTTCTTC. This translates into CASSIRSSRPYNEQFF.

Here the CDR3 reads CASSETPGLAGGADTQYF. The CDR3 DNA is TGTGCCAGCAGCGAGACCCCGGGACTAGCGGGAGGAGCAGATACGCAGTATTTT. V is TRBV9 and J is TRBJ2-3; the match to TRBD2 covers 15 bases. Germline V gene lookup returns CDR1 SGDLS and CDR2 YYNGEE. Germline trimming cut 3 bases from V and 4 bases from J; bases unmatched to any gene: 9. The CDR3 contains 18 residues.

V usage is TRBV7-9 and J usage is TRBJ2-5; TRBD2 agrees at 11 bases. The CDR3 is made up of 15 amino acids. Trimming cost V 5 bases and J 5 bases; bases outside gene matches: 7. Per germline, CDR1 SEHNR and CDR2 FQNEAQ (reference sequence). The DNA for the CDR3 is TGTGCCAGCAGCCAGCGGACTAGCGGGTCTGAGACCCAGTACTTC. Translated, it gives CASSQRTSGSETQYF.

This rearrangement joins TRBV6-5 to TRBJ1-4; TRBD1 matches 7 bases. Germline CDR1 MNHEY, CDR2 SVGAGI. The junction had 10 bases not matched to a gene; V was cut back by 7 bases and J by 5 bases. The CDR3 is made up of 15 amino acids. The CDR3 coding sequence is TGTGCCAGCAATCCTTTGACAGGGCCCAATGAAAAACTGTTTTTT. Translated, it gives CASNPLTGPNEKLFF.

The chain has TRBV5-1 and TRBJ1-2; 9 bases are shared with TRBD1. CDR3 length equals 14 residues. Germline CDR1 is SGHRS and CDR2 is YFSETQ. The V and J ends lost 4 bases and 3 bases, in that order; junction bases with no gene match: 4. This CDR3 is CASSQGDRDYGYTF. CDR3 sequence (DNA): TGCGCCAGCAGCCAGGGGGACAGGGACTATGGCTACACCTTC.

The rearrangement uses TRBV29-1 and TRBJ2-2, with D possibly being TRBD2 (5 bases). Trimming shortened V by 7 bases and J by 1 base, and 7 bases separated the two germline ends. The CDR3 sequence is 12 residues long. Germline lookup yields CDR1 SQVTM and CDR2 ANQGSEA. The CDR3 reads CSAGRNTGELFF. The CDR3 region has the DNA TGCAGCGCGGGGAGGAACACCGGGGAGCTGTTTTTT.

V is TRBV2 and J is TRBJ2-2, with TRBD2 as a possible D gene (5 bases). The V gene's germline CDR1 is SNHLY and CDR2 FYNNEI. V lost 7 bases, J lost 1 base, and 16 bases lay in between. This CDR3 is built from 16 residues. The CDR3 is CASTQLRAVNTGELFF. CDR3 nucleotides: TGTGCCAGCACTCAACTCAGAGCGGTGAACACCGGGGAGCTGTTTTTT.

The rearrangement joins TRBV3-1 (or the pseudogene TRBV3-2) to TRBJ2-3, with a possible D match to TRBD2 (6 bases). Germline V gene sequence: CDR1 LGHDT, CDR2 YNNKEL (reference sequence). The CDR3 runs to 16 residues. Trimming left V 0 bases short and J 0 bases short, with 10 bases between. The CDR3 reads CASSQDPGTSTDTQYF. In nucleotides, the CDR3 is TGTGCCAGCAGCCAAGATCCAGGGACTAGCACAGATACGCAGTATTTT.